This T cell receptor (beta chain) was sequenced for a study of blood T cell repertoires in COVID-19. Trimming stripped 0 bases from V and 4 bases from J, with 7 bases between. This CDR3 has 13 amino acids. Looked up from germline, CDR1 is SGHRS and CDR2 is YFSETQ. The protocol was immunoSEQ multiplex PCR, while the TCRdb copy is restricted to in-frame clones and leaves out a portion. The sample lists about 130,000 clones, 85% occurring once. This chain links TRBV5-1 with TRBJ2-5, with D possibly matching TRBD1 (5 bases). The sequencing input was peripheral blood. The TCR sequence derives from a woman over 75 with acute or convalescent COVID-19. CDR3 DNA sequence: TGCGCCAGCAGCTTGGAGGGGTCAGAGACCCAGTACTTC. This encodes CASSLEGSETQYF.